This T cell receptor (beta chain) came from a study of T-cell reconstitution after alpha-beta-depleted transplantation in children. V shed 4 bases and J shed 5 bases, with 11 bases lying between them. The CDR3 contains 14 residues. Germline CDR1 reads ENHRY; CDR2 reads SYGVKD. General observations from the study: Expanded graft clones, several hundred of them, were reportedly the source of alpha-beta T cells about two months after transplant. T-cell counts and diversity at one year following transplant were attributed mainly to newly produced T cells. Some patients' high day-60 TCRbeta diversity was traced to surviving recipient T cells and thymic progenitors.

A few counts support this clonotype. Its specificity is unknown. TCRbeta library preparation incorporated unique molecular identifiers. TCRdb re-analysed the PCR reads in MiXCR, keeping a single row per CDR3 protein. In the table there are about 540,000 distinct CDR3 sequences, 20% to 30% of which are singletons. Source: PBMCs, taken before TCRalphabeta/CD19-depleted stem cell transplant. The chain employs TRBV10-3 and TRBJ2-2; a weak D match, TRBD1 (6 bases). This sequence originates from a boy younger than two with Wiskott-Aldrich syndrome, due to receive a stem cell transplant. The CDR3 nucleotides read TGTGCCATCAGTGGGGCAGGGGTAACCGGGGAGCTGTTTTTT. Its protein is CAISGAGVTGELFF.